A selection of T cell receptor beta chains follows, all from one sample in a study of cytomegalovirus exposure and HLA in healthy donors. Using immunoSEQ multiplex PCR, the repertoire was profiled, and TCRdb retains in-frame clones only, with some absent. The repertoire holds more than 95,000 clones, with 83% as singletons. Material: PBMCs. Receptors originate from a woman aged 40 to 49 in good health and CMV-seropositive. CDR3s include the opening cysteine and the closing phenylalanine or tryptophan. The D gene is left open where the match is weak. Clone sizes are given selectively: once, few, many, or a class where the clone is expanded.

>TRBV6-1|.|TRBJ1-1|.
TGTGCCAGCAGTGAAGGGGACAATAGGGGAGCTTTCTTT
CASSEGDNRGAFF
>TRBV19|.|TRBJ1-4|.
TGTGCCAGTAGTATAGCCGGAGCGGGGCTTCGGGATGAAAAACTGTTTTTT
CASSIAGAGLRDEKLFF
>TRBV30|TRBD1|TRBJ2-2|.
TGTGCCTGGAGACCCACTGGACAGGTGATCACCGGGGAGCTGTTTTTT
CAWRPTGQVITGELFF
>TRBV11-2|.|TRBJ1-2|.
TGTGCCAGCAGCTCCCTTCGCGGAAACAGGGATAAAGGCTATGGCTACACCTTC
CASSSLRGNRDKGYGYTF
>TRBV9|TRBD2|TRBJ2-7|.
TGTGCCAGCAGCGTAGGACTAGCGGGAGATCTCGAGCAGTACTTC
CASSVGLAGDLEQYF
>TRBV5-1|.|TRBJ1-1|.
TGCGCCAGCAGCTTGGAACCAGGGTTTATAATTGAAGCTTTCTTT
CASSLEPGFIIEAFF
>TRBV28|.|TRBJ2-2|once
TGTGCCAGCCTGTCAGAGCGGAAAGAGAACACCGGGGAGCTGTTTTTT
CASLSERKENTGELFF
>TRBV9|TRBD2|TRBJ2-2|.
TGTGCCAGCAGCGGGCTAGCGGGGAACACCGGGGAGCTGTTTTTT
CASSGLAGNTGELFF
>TRBV5-1|TRBD1|TRBJ2-7|once
TGCGCCAGCAGCTTGCAGGGGGACTCCTACGAGCAGTACTTC
CASSLQGDSYEQYF
>TRBV10-2|.|TRBJ1-1|few
TGCGCCACCATCTTGGGACAGAACACTGAAGCTTTCTTT
CATILGQNTEAFF
>TRBV12-5|TRBD2|TRBJ2-1|.
TGTGCTAGTGGTGCACTAGCGGGAGGGCTCGGGCAGTTCTTC
CASGALAGGLGQFF
>TRBV2|TRBD1|TRBJ2-3|few
TGTGCCAGCAGTGGAGGACAGGGAAGCACAGATACGCAGTATTTT
CASSGGQGSTDTQYF
>TRBV4-2|.|TRBJ1-3|once
TGTGCCAGCAGCCAAGAACTCCGGGGGAGCTCTGGAAACACCATATATTTT
CASSQELRGSSGNTIYF
>TRBV27|TRBD2|TRBJ2-5|.
TGTGCCAGCAGCCCTACTAGCGGGATGGAGACCCAGTACTTC
CASSPTSGMETQYF
>TRBV7-2|TRBD1|TRBJ1-2|.
TGTGCCAGCAGCTTTAGGGGGACAGGAAGGGGCTACACCTTC
CASSFRGTGRGYTF
>TRBV7-3|.|TRBJ1-5|.
TGTGCCAGCAGCCTAAGTGCGGTGAGACAGGAACTAAATCAGCCCCAGCATTTT
CASSLSAVRQELNQPQHF
>TRBV18|.|TRBJ2-3|.
TGTGCCAGCTCACCACCCGCGGGACCTAGTCCAGATACGCAGTATTTT
CASSPPAGPSPDTQYF
>TRBV9|TRBD2|TRBJ2-7|.
TGTGCCAGCAGCCTCACTAGCGTAAGCTCCTACGAGCAGTACTTC
CASSLTSVSSYEQYF
>TRBV5-6|.|TRBJ1-1|few
TGTGCCAGCAGCTTGGGGACAGTGAACACTGAAGCTTTCTTT
CASSLGTVNTEAFF
>TRBV11-3|.|TRBJ2-2|.
TGTGCCAGCAGAAAAACGAGTACCGGGGAGCTGTTTTTT
CASRKTSTGELFF
>TRBV2|TRBD2|TRBJ2-5|.
TGTGCCAGCAGGGCGGCTAGCGGGGGGGACAAGACCCAGTACTTC
CASRAASGGDKTQYF
>TRBV29-1|TRBD1|TRBJ1-5|few
TGCAGCGCCTCCGGGACAGGGGCGGATCAGCCCCAGCATTTT
CSASGTGADQPQHF